This note documents a single TCR beta chain sequence. The data stem from a study of blood T cells in healthy people across ages. It was with a sample-barcoded 5' primer and a J-beta primer mix that a second PCR of roughly 7 to 12 cycles was run. TCRdb reprocessed the 5' RACE reads via MiXCR and lists one record per CDR3 protein. The profile shows roughly 800,000 distinct CDR3 sequences, 20% to 25% of them singletons. CDR1 SGHDT and CDR2 YYEEEE come from the germline V gene. The junction had 9 bases not matched to a gene; V was cut back by 4 bases and J by 4 bases. This CDR3 contains 17 residues. This sample was shared with a second study, whose subject was T cells of mothers and their children.

The rearrangement uses TRBV5-6 and TRBJ2-1; 12 nucleotides match TRBD2. This receptor was taken from a boy aged 5-17 years in good health. Sequenced input: blood. CDR3 DNA: TGTGCCAGCAGCGGCACCCCGACTAGCGGGAGATACAATGAGCAGTTCTTC. Its protein product is CASSGTPTSGRYNEQFF.